This T cell receptor beta chain was profiled in a study of vaccination and CD4 T cells after COVID-19. TCRdb analysed the PCR reads with MiXCR anew, one entry per CDR3 protein. Of around 37,000 distinct CDR3 sequences detected, around 33% appear once; the ten largest clones hold approximately 6.3%. Time point described: late sampling 161 to 241 days after vaccination in three convalescent patients. This clonotype was observed a single time. The clonotype originates from a human donor who had recovered from COVID-19. This sample comprised CD4+ T cells from blood, obtained about 7 months after SARS-CoV-2 vaccination.

For the CDR3, the DNA is TGTGCCAGCAGTCCACTTCTGGACAGTAACAACGAGCAGTACTTC. It specifies CASSPLLDSNNEQYF. This chain connects TRBV28 to TRBJ2-7; possibly TRBD1 for D (6 bases). V was shortened by 5 bases and J by 5 bases, with 19 bases between the two germline ends. Germline CDR1 is MDHEN and CDR2 is SYDVKM. The CDR3 length is 15 residues.